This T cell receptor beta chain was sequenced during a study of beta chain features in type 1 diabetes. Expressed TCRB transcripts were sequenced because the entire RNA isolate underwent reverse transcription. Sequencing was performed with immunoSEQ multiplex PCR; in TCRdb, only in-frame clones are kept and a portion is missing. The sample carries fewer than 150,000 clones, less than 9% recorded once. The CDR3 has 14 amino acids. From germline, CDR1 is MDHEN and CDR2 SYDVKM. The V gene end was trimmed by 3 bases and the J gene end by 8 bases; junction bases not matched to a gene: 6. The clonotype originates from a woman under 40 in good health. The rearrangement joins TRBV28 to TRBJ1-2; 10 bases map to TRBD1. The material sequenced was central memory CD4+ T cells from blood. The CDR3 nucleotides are TGTGCCAGCAGTTTCCGACAGGGGGCGCGAGGCTACACCTTC. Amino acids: CASSFRQGARGYTF.